Listed here are 20 T cell receptor beta chains from one sample, sequenced in a study of graft-versus-host responses after intestinal transplantation. No antigen has been identified for these receptors. Libraries were prepared by immunoSEQ multiplex PCR; TCRdb keeps only in-frame clonotypes and omits some of them. This table has roughly 77,000 clones, more than 70% appearing once. The source material was unstimulated CD8+ T cells sorted from spleen or lymph node cells, sampled before intestinal transplant. The receptors originated from a human donor who received an intestinal transplant.

The chain links TRBV5-4 to TRBJ2-1; TRBD2 is a possible D gene (6 bases). Germline loops: CDR1 SGHNT, CDR2 YYREEE (reference sequence). This CDR3 has 15 residues. With 4 bases removed from V and 6 bases from J, the gap between germline ends came to 17 bases. The CDR3 sequence: CASSDWRETTNEQFF. The CDR3 DNA follows: TGTGCCAGCAGCGATTGGAGGGAGACAACCAATGAGCAGTTCTTC.

The rearrangement links TRBV6-6 to TRBJ1-2; TRBD1 matches at 8 bases. This CDR3 is 13 amino acids long. Per germline, CDR1 MNHNY and CDR2 SVGAGI (reference sequence). V was pared by 5 bases and J by 6 bases, with 5 bases of the junction left unmatched. The CDR3 region is CASSPQTGDGYTF. CDR3 bases: TGTGCCAGCAGTCCACAGACAGGGGATGGCTACACCTTC.

The chain joins TRBV6-5 to TRBJ2-5; D is unresolved. Trimming removed 4 bases at V and 2 bases at J, with 14 bases between. Germline values: CDR1 MNHEY, CDR2 SVGAGI. There are 15 residues in the CDR3. CDR3 region: CASSSSYSLQETQYF. In nucleotides, the CDR3 is TGTGCCAGCAGTTCCTCGTACAGCCTACAAGAGACCCAGTACTTC.

J is TRBJ1-2 and V is TRBV19; D is unresolved. The CDR3 is 15 amino acids. The germline V gene encodes CDR1 LNHDA and CDR2 SQIVND (reference sequence). V was trimmed by 1 base and J by 8 bases, leaving 17 bases between them. The CDR3 coding sequence is TGTGCCAGTAGTATAGCTGGCAGGCGAAGGGAGGGCTACACCTTC. It yields the protein CASSIAGRRREGYTF.

This chain uses TRBV28 with TRBJ2-7; 7 nucleotides line up with TRBD2. With V trimmed by 2 bases and J by 5 bases, 15 bases remained unmatched. The CDR3 is 17 amino acids. Per germline, CDR1 MDHEN and CDR2 SYDVKM. The CDR3 coding sequence is TGTGCCAGCAGTTTACTGGCGGCTGGCGGGAGCGTAAACGAGCAGTACTTC. Translated: CASSLLAAGGSVNEQYF.

J is TRBJ2-1 and V is TRBV28; 8 positions agree with TRBD1. The ends lost 5 bases at V and 7 bases at J; junction bases unmatched: 4. The CDR3 runs to 13 residues. Germline V gene lookup returns CDR1 MDHEN and CDR2 SYDVKM. The CDR3 region has the DNA TGTGCCAGCAGTATCTACAGGGGGAATGAGCAGTTCTTC. Translation gives CASSIYRGNEQFF.

This clone has only one observation. The rearrangement links TRBV27 to TRBJ2-7; D remains unclear. With 2 bases removed from V and 0 bases from J, the gap between germline ends came to 5 bases. In germline, CDR1 is MNHEY, CDR2 SMNVEV (reference sequence). The CDR3 has 13 amino acids. The CDR3 DNA follows: TGTGCCAGCAGTTTAACACCCTCCTACGAGCAGTACTTC. It encodes CASSLTPSYEQYF.

The chain is built from TRBV6-5 and TRBJ1-1, with TRBD1 identical over 10 bases. The J segment lost 1 base and the V segment lost 0 bases, leaving 2 bases of the junction unmatched. CDR3 length: 16 amino acids. Germline V gene data show CDR1 as MNHEY and CDR2 as SVGAGI. The chain's CDR3 is CASSYSWDRGNTEAFF. As DNA, the CDR3 is TGTGCCAGCAGTTACTCATGGGACAGGGGGAACACTGAAGCTTTCTTT.

The chain employs TRBV9 and TRBJ2-5; 8 nucleotides align to TRBD2. The germline CDR1 and CDR2 sequences are SGDLS and YYNGEE. V was pared by 4 bases and J by 3 bases, with 2 bases of the junction left unmatched. There are 13 residues in the CDR3. This CDR3 is CASSTGLEETQYF. The CDR3 coding sequence is TGTGCCAGCAGCACGGGACTAGAAGAGACCCAGTACTTC. The whole variable domain, remainder taken from reference TRBV9 and TRBJ2-5, is DSGVTQTPKHLITATGQRVTLRCSPRSGDLSVYWYQQSLDQGLQFLIQYYNGEERAKGNILERFSAQQFPDLHSELNLSSLELGDSALYFCASSTGLEETQYFGPGTRLLVL.

The J gene is TRBJ2-1, the V gene TRBV5-4, with TRBD2 matching 10 bases. CDR1 SGHNT and CDR2 YYREEE come from the germline V gene (reference sequence). V shed 3 bases and J 4 bases; nucleotides not matched to a gene: 4. The CDR3 consists of 15 residues. The CDR3 coding sequence is TGTGCCAGCAGCTATCAGCGGGGGGGGTACAATGAGCAGTTCTTC. Translating gives CASSYQRGGYNEQFF.

The CDR3 is CASSPVGGAFGYTF. The CDR3 nucleotides are TGTGCCAGCAGCCCCGTGGGGGGTGCTTTTGGCTACACCTTC. J is TRBJ1-2 and V is TRBV28; weak D call: TRBD1 (5 bases). The V gene lost 6 bases and the J gene lost 7 bases, with 18 bases spanning the gap. This CDR3 is built from 14 residues. The V gene's germline CDR1 is MDHEN and CDR2 SYDVKM.

The J gene is TRBJ2-1, the V gene TRBV29-1; 7 nucleotides align to TRBD2. Trimming cost V 4 bases and J 0 bases; bases outside gene matches: 9. This CDR3 has 16 residues. In germline, CDR1 is SQVTM, CDR2 ANQGSEA. The CDR3 loop is CSVGPLWGGSYNEQFF. The CDR3, as DNA: TGCAGCGTTGGCCCGCTGTGGGGGGGCTCCTACAATGAGCAGTTCTTC.

The rearrangement uses TRBV27 and TRBJ1-5; D remains ambiguous. The CDR3 loop spans 14 amino acids. V lost 3 bases to trimming and J lost 7 bases, with 13 bases between them. Germline V gives CDR1 MNHEY, CDR2 SMNVEV (reference sequence). The CDR3 DNA follows: TGTGCCAGCAGTTTCGGCGGGATGGGGCAGCCCCAGCATTTT. Translating it yields CASSFGGMGQPQHF.

V usage is TRBV28 and J usage is TRBJ1-6, with 9 bases identical to TRBD1. Germline V CDR1 and CDR2: MDHEN, SYDVKM. CDR3 length equals 16 residues. V dropped 3 bases and J dropped 7; count of bases not matched to a gene: 7. The CDR3 nucleotides read TGTGCCAGCAGTTTGGGGGACAGGGCGTGGAATTCACCCCTCCACTTT. Protein product: CASSLGDRAWNSPLHF.

The chain carries TRBV7-9 and TRBJ2-1; perhaps TRBD1 as D (5 bases). Trimming removed 5 bases from V and 8 bases from J, with 10 bases in between. Germline lookup yields CDR1 SEHNR and CDR2 FQNEAQ (reference sequence). The CDR3 contains 12 residues. CDR3 nucleotide sequence: TGTGCCAGCAGCCCAGGGCACGATGAGCAGTTCTTC. Protein: CASSPGHDEQFF.

V usage is TRBV7-6 and J usage is TRBJ2-5; 7 nucleotides line up with TRBD1. CDR3 length equals 16 residues. The V segment lost 0 bases and the J segment 4 bases; nucleotides outside the gene matches: 8. CDR1 is SGHVS, CDR2 FNYEAQ, per germline. In DNA, the CDR3 is TGTGCCAGCAGCTTAGCGCTGCGACAGGGTGGAGAGACCCAGTACTTC. Protein: CASSLALRQGGETQYF. Looking up the rest from reference TRBV7-6 and TRBJ2-5 gives the full variable domain: GAGVSQSPRYKVTKRGQDVALRCDPISGHVSLYWYRQALGQGPEFLTYFNYEAQQDKSGLPNDRFSAERPEGSISTLTIQRTEQRDSAMYRCASSLALRQGGETQYFGPGTRLLVL.

This chain uses TRBV2 with TRBJ2-7; D is perhaps TRBD2 (5 bases). Germline CDR1 reads SNHLY; CDR2 reads FYNNEI. The CDR3 spans 15 residues. V lost 2 bases to trimming and J lost 0 bases, with 11 bases between them. CDR3 sequence reads: CASSEWRRNSYEQYF. CDR3 bases: TGTGCCAGCAGTGAATGGAGGAGAAACTCCTACGAGCAGTACTTC. Supplemented by reference TRBV2 and TRBJ2-7, the full variable domain reads EPEVTQTPSHQVTQMGQEVILRCVPISNHLYFYWYRQILGQKVEFLVSFYNNEISEKSEIFDDQFSVERPDGSNFTLKIRSTKLEDSAMYFCASSEWRRNSYEQYFGPGTRLTVT.

The chain recombines TRBV4-1 with TRBJ1-5, with 8 positions matching TRBD1. Germline trimming cut 0 bases from V and 7 bases from J; bases unmatched to any gene: 2. The CDR3 consists of 14 residues. Germline loops: CDR1 MGHRA, CDR2 YSYEKL. The CDR3 loop reads CASSQDRGRQPQHF. CDR3 in DNA: TGCGCCAGCAGCCAAGACAGGGGGCGACAGCCCCAGCATTTT.

This chain's CDR3 is CASRKNFREISEAFF. For the CDR3, the DNA is TGTGCCAGCAGGAAAAACTTCAGGGAAATTTCTGAAGCTTTCTTT. V usage is TRBV6-5 and J usage is TRBJ1-1, with D perhaps TRBD1 (5 bases). The CDR3 has 15 residues. The V gene's germline CDR1 is MNHEY and CDR2 SVGAGI. V was clipped by 6 bases and J by 6 bases, with 20 bases between them.

The rearrangement uses TRBV27 and TRBJ1-5; 7 bases align to TRBD1. The V segment lost 6 bases and the J segment 4 bases; nucleotides outside the gene matches: 12. There are 16 residues in the CDR3. CDR1 and CDR2 (germline): MNHEY, SMNVEV (reference sequence). The DNA of the CDR3 is TGTGCCAGCAGCATTTCCTACAGGGGAGCGAATCAGCCCCAGCATTTT. Translated: CASSISYRGANQPQHF.